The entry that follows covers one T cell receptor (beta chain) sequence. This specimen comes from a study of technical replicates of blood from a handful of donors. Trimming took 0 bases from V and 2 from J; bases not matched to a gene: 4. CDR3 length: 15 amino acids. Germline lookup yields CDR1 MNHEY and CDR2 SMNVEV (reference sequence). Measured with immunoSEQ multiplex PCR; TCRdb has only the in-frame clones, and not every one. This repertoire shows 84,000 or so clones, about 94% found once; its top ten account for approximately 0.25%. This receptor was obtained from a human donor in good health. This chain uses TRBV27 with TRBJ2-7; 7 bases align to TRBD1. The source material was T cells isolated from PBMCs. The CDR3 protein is CASSLSTGLTYEQYF. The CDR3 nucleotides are TGTGCCAGCAGTTTATCGACAGGGCTGACCTACGAGCAGTACTTC.